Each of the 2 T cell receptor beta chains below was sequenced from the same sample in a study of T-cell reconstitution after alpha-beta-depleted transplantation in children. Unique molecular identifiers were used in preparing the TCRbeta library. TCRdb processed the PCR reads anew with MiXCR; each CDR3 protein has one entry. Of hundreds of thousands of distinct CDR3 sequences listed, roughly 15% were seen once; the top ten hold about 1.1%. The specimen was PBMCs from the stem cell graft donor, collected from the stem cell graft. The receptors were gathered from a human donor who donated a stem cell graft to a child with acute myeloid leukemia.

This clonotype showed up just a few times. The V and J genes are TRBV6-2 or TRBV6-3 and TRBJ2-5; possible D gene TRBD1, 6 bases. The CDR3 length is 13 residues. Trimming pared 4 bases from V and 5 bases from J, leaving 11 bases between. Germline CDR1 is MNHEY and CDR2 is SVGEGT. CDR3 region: CASSWDTGETQYF. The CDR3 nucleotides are TGTGCCAGCAGTTGGGACACGGGGGAGACCCAGTACTTC.

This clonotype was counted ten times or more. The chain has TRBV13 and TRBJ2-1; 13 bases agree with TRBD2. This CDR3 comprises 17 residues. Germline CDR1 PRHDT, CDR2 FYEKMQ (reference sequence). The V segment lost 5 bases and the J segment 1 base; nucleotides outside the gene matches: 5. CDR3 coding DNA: TGTGCCAGCAGCGTGACTAGCGGGGGGAGGTCCTACAATGAGCAGTTCTTC. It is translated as CASSVTSGGRSYNEQFF.